The 13 T cell receptor beta chains presented below share a single source sample, sequenced in a study of blood T cells in healthy people across ages. The second PCR ran about 6 to 11 cycles with a sample-barcoded 5' primer and J-beta primers. TCRdb reanalysed the 5' RACE reads using MiXCR and keeps one entry per CDR3 protein. The sample has roughly 800,000 distinct CDR3 sequences; around 25% are singletons. These data also formed part of another study, on T cells of mothers and their children.

Sequenced material: blood. All receptors come from a boy aged 5 to 17 in good health.

This chain links TRBV5-1 with TRBJ2-3, with 14 bases fitting TRBD2. The CDR3 runs to 17 residues. Unmatched junction bases numbered 5, after V lost 3 bases and J lost 2 bases. The V gene's germline CDR1 is SGHRS and CDR2 YFSETQ. CDR3 in DNA: TGCGCCAGCAGCTCGAGGACTAGCGGGGGGCCCACAGATACGCAGTATTTT. This translates into CASSSRTSGGPTDTQYF.

This clonotype was counted only a few times. The J gene is TRBJ2-6, the V gene TRBV15, with TRBD1 identical over 7 bases. V lost 1 base to trimming and J lost 4 bases; unmatched junction nucleotides: 4. The CDR3 runs to 16 residues. CDR1 and CDR2 from the germline V gene are LNHNV and YYDKDF (reference sequence). The CDR3 loop is CATSRGDSTGANVLTF. DNA of the CDR3: TGTGCCACCAGCAGAGGGGACAGTACGGGGGCCAACGTCCTGACTTTC.

This clonotype was found a few times. The chain joins TRBV28 to TRBJ2-3; 7 positions agree with TRBD1. The trim removed 10 bases at V and 2 bases at J, leaving 12 bases unmatched. Germline CDR1 is MDHEN and CDR2 is SYDVKM. The CDR3 consists of 15 residues. CDR3 coding DNA: TGTGCCACCCTACAGGGGCTGACTTACACAGATACGCAGTATTTT. Translating gives CATLQGLTYTDTQYF.

This clonotype was observed a handful of times. This chain joins TRBV28 and TRBJ1-4; D remains unclear. V gave up 3 bases and J gave up 12 bases, with 11 bases separating them. This CDR3 comprises 12 residues. Germline V CDR1 and CDR2: MDHEN, SYDVKM. CDR3 in amino acids: CASSLRTYQLFF. In DNA form, the CDR3 reads TGTGCCAGCAGTTTGCGGACGTATCAACTGTTTTTT.

The rearrangement links TRBV6-5 to TRBJ2-1; 7 positions agree with TRBD1. The J call is in doubt because the DNA end fits TRBJ2-7 better. The CDR3 totals 15 residues. Germline assignment: CDR1 MNHEY and CDR2 SVGAGI. The CDR3 DNA is TGTGCCAGCAGTTACGTACAGGGGCTGACCTACGAGCAGTACTTC. It codes for CASSYVQGLTYEQYF.

The rearrangement links TRBV20-1 to TRBJ2-1, with a tentative D call TRBD2 (5 bases). The germline CDR1 and CDR2 sequences are DFQATT and SNEGSKA (reference sequence). Deletions cut 1 base from V and 4 bases from J, with 20 bases between. CDR3 length: 17 amino acids. The CDR3 is CSARGFIFGWTYNEQFF. CDR3 DNA: TGCAGTGCTAGAGGTTTTATTTTTGGCTGGACTTACAATGAGCAGTTCTTC.

This chain uses TRBV28 with TRBJ1-1; tentative D call: TRBD1 (5 bases). Germline V gives CDR1 MDHEN, CDR2 SYDVKM. This CDR3 has 14 residues. The V end was cut by 1 base, the J end by 5 bases, with 11 bases between. CDR3 loop: CASSLSGEGTEAFF. DNA of the CDR3: TGTGCCAGCAGTTTATCGGGGGAGGGTACTGAAGCTTTCTTT. The full variable domain, its missing parts supplied by reference TRBV28 and TRBJ1-1, is DVKVTQSSRYLVKRTGEKVFLECVQDMDHENMFWYRQDPGLGLRLIYFSYDVKMKEKGDIPEGYSVSREKKERFSLILESASTNQTSMYLCASSLSGEGTEAFFGQGTRLTVV.

In DNA, the CDR3 is TGTGCCAGCAGTCCTTCCTACGTTTACGAGCAGTACTTC. It specifies CASSPSYVYEQYF. This sequence joins TRBV12-3 or TRBV12-4 and TRBJ2-7, with D uncertain. The CDR3 length is 13 residues. The V end lost 5 bases, the J end lost 4 bases, and 12 bases lay between the germline ends.

The J gene is TRBJ1-1, the V gene TRBV29-1; tentative D call: TRBD1 (5 bases). V was cut by 4 bases and J by 2 bases, with 11 bases left in between. Per germline, CDR1 SQVTM and CDR2 ANQGSEA. The CDR3 covers 13 residues. As DNA, the CDR3 is TGCAGCGTTGCGAGGGACCGTAACACTGAAGCTTTCTTT. It yields the protein CSVARDRNTEAFF.

There are a few counts of this clonotype. The CDR3 spells CASSKALFQGRTQYF. In DNA form, the CDR3 reads TGTGCCAGCAGCAAAGCGCTTTTCCAGGGCCGAACCCAGTACTTC. V gene TRBV21-1 combines with J gene TRBJ2-5; the table calls TRBD2, which could not be checked here. TRBV21-1 counts as a pseudogene. The CDR3 runs to 15 residues.

The chain carries TRBV11-1 and TRBJ2-1; maybe TRBD2 (5 bases). The CDR3 contains 16 residues. Trimming removed 5 bases from V and 1 base from J, with 15 bases in between. Germline V gives CDR1 SGHAT, CDR2 FQDESV (reference sequence). CDR3 nucleotides: TGTGCCAGCAGCCTTGGGCCCCGGGGATCCTACAATGAGCAGTTCTTC. This encodes CASSLGPRGSYNEQFF.

V and J are TRBV14 and TRBJ1-6; D uncertain. CDR3 length: 17 amino acids. Germline V CDR1 and CDR2: SGHDN, FVKESK. Trimming cost V 6 bases and J 9 bases, with 24 bases left between them. The CDR3 spells CASSHHGQGGFGSPLHF. The CDR3 DNA sequence: TGTGCCAGCAGTCATCACGGCCAAGGAGGATTTGGTTCACCCCTCCACTTT.

The chain carries TRBV4-3 and TRBJ1-6; D perhaps matches TRBD1 (6 bases). CDR1 and CDR2 from the germline V gene are LGHNA and YSLEER. The CDR3 spans 16 residues. The V end lost 0 bases, the J end lost 7 bases, and 13 bases lay between the germline ends. The CDR3 region is CASSQDRGGENSPLHF. The CDR3 nucleotides read TGCGCCAGCAGCCAAGATAGAGGGGGGGAAAATTCACCCCTCCACTTT.